The 12 T cell receptor beta chains below come from one sample, sequenced in a study of OX40 agonist ivuxolimab in advanced cancers. TCRdb's table, derived via immunoSEQ multiplex PCR, lists solely in-frame clones and lacks some. This table has 48,000 or so clones, approximately 85% appearing once. Here the sequenced sample was CD4+ or CD8+ T cells sorted from blood, taken in a trial of the OX40 agonist ivuxolimab. The receptor set was obtained from an adult with an advanced solid tumor such as melanoma, head and neck, liver or kidney cancer.

The genes are TRBV7-9 and TRBJ1-5, with 7 bases identical to TRBD1. This CDR3 spans 15 amino acids. Trimming at V came to 6 bases and at J to 5 bases, leaving 10 bases not matched to a gene. CDR1 is SEHNR, CDR2 FQNEAQ, per germline (reference sequence). The CDR3 nucleotides read TGTGCCAGCAGTAGCGACAGGGATTTGGATCAGCCCCAGCATTTT. It codes for CASSSDRDLDQPQHF.

The chain links TRBV5-1 to TRBJ1-1; D gene uncertain. The V gene lost 4 bases and the J gene lost 1 base, with 8 bases spanning the gap. In germline, CDR1 is SGHRS, CDR2 YFSETQ. The CDR3 extends over 13 amino acids. CDR3 nucleotides: TGCGCCAGCAGCAAAACAGCGAACACTGAAGCTTTCTTT. Encoded protein: CASSKTANTEAFF.

The genes are TRBV2 and TRBJ1-1; 8 nucleotides match TRBD1. This CDR3 region has 13 residues. The germline V gene has CDR1 SNHLY and CDR2 FYNNEI. Trimming cost V 6 bases and J 5 bases; bases outside gene matches: 5. This CDR3 is CASRTGERTEAFF. CDR3 nucleotide sequence: TGTGCCAGCAGGACAGGGGAGAGGACTGAAGCTTTCTTT.

The chain links TRBV11-2 to TRBJ1-2; D remains unclear. V was trimmed by 0 bases and J by 1 base, leaving 3 bases between them. Germline CDR1 SGHAT, CDR2 FQNNGV. The CDR3 loop spans 13 amino acids. DNA of the CDR3: TGTGCCAGCAGCTTAGACAGTAACTATGGCTACACCTTC. It specifies CASSLDSNYGYTF.

The rearrangement uses TRBV19 and TRBJ1-5; D uncertain. The CDR3 runs 16 residues. The V end lost 1 base, the J end lost 4 bases, and 14 bases lay between the germline ends. From germline, CDR1 is LNHDA and CDR2 SQIVND (reference sequence). CDR3 region: CASSIGGLLGNQPQHF. The CDR3 nucleotides read TGTGCCAGTAGTATAGGTGGCCTCTTGGGGAATCAGCCCCAGCATTTT.

The genes are TRBV21-1 and TRBJ2-5; no check of the table's D call, TRBD1, against the DNA was made. TRBV21-1 is marked as a pseudogene. The length of the CDR3 is 16 residues. This CDR3 reads CASRGIPGTPGETQYF. The CDR3 DNA is TGTGCCAGCAGAGGAATTCCCGGGACACCGGGGGAGACCCAGTACTTC.

In its sample, this clone was seen a few times. The chain uses TRBV11-3 and TRBJ2-5, with 7 bases aligning to TRBD1. Trimming at V came to 4 bases and at J to 3 bases, leaving 5 bases not matched to a gene. Germline CDR1 SGHNT, CDR2 YENEEA. The CDR3 length is 14 residues. In DNA form, the CDR3 reads TGTGCCAGCAGCTCAGGGGGAACGGAAGAGACCCAGTACTTC. This sequence encodes CASSSGGTEETQYF.

This sequence joins TRBV5-1 and TRBJ2-3; 9 nucleotides match TRBD2. The ends lost 2 bases at V and 6 bases at J; junction bases unmatched: 7. The CDR3 spans 15 residues. Germline V CDR1 and CDR2: SGHRS, YFSETQ. DNA of the CDR3: TGCGCCAGCAGCTTTCTAGCGGGGAGGATTGATACGCAGTATTTT. As protein: CASSFLAGRIDTQYF.

The chain links TRBV6-1 to TRBJ2-2, with 8 bases that match TRBD1. With V trimmed by 8 bases and J by 6 bases, 5 bases remained unmatched. Germline CDR1 MNHNS, CDR2 SASEGT. The CDR3 sequence is 13 residues long. The CDR3: CASGDRGAGELFF. The DNA of the CDR3 is TGTGCCAGCGGAGACAGGGGAGCCGGGGAGCTGTTTTTT.

This clone was observed a few times. The chain carries TRBV10-3 and TRBJ2-1; D possibly corresponds to TRBD2 (5 bases). Per the germline V gene, CDR1 is ENHRY and CDR2 is SYGVKD. The CDR3 has 14 amino acids. V was cut by 6 bases and J by 4 bases, with 13 bases left in between. The CDR3: CAIRDSADYNEQFF. For the CDR3, the DNA is TGTGCCATCAGGGACTCCGCCGATTACAATGAGCAGTTCTTC.

The rearrangement uses TRBV11-2 and TRBJ2-7; TRBD2 matches at 8 bases. Trimming took 1 base from V and 6 from J; bases not matched to a gene: 5. This CDR3 contains 14 residues. Germline CDR1 SGHAT, CDR2 FQNNGV. This CDR3 reads CASSLGAGVGEQYF. The DNA of the CDR3 is TGTGCCAGCAGCTTAGGAGCGGGGGTAGGCGAGCAGTACTTC.

The chain combines TRBV10-3 with TRBJ1-2; D may be TRBD1 (5 bases). Germline values: CDR1 ENHRY, CDR2 SYGVKD. Trimming took 5 bases from V and 11 from J, leaving 18 bases between them. The CDR3 extends over 13 amino acids. CDR3 sequence: CAISMAGTEGYTF. CDR3 coding DNA: TGTGCCATCAGTATGGCAGGGACGGAAGGTTACACCTTC.